This record covers a single T cell receptor beta chain. Its specificity is not known. The entry originates in a study of cytomegalovirus exposure and HLA in healthy donors. Whole-study results and caveats: Researchers left out some V segments, among them TRBV6-2 and TRBV6-3, as indistinguishable. From TCR beta sequences, most subjects' HLA-A and HLA-B alleles were reportedly predicted accurately.

In germline, CDR1 is SGHTA, CDR2 FQGNSA. This CDR3 spans 16 amino acids. V lost 4 bases to trimming and J lost 3 bases; unmatched junction nucleotides: 12. Vbeta (60) and Jbeta (13) primers were used in the PCR. Profiled with immunoSEQ multiplex PCR; TCRdb holds only in-frame clones, not every one. The sample holds fewer than 200,000 clones; around 86% are singletons and the top ten take roughly 1.5%. The gene calls are TRBV7-2 and TRBJ2-7; 7 bases align to TRBD1. The source material was PBMCs. The source of this sequence is a man between 45 and 60 years old in good health and CMV-seronegative. The CDR3 DNA is TGTGCCAGCAGCTGGGGGTCCTCGACAGGGCTCTACGAGCAGTACTTC. As protein: CASSWGSSTGLYEQYF.